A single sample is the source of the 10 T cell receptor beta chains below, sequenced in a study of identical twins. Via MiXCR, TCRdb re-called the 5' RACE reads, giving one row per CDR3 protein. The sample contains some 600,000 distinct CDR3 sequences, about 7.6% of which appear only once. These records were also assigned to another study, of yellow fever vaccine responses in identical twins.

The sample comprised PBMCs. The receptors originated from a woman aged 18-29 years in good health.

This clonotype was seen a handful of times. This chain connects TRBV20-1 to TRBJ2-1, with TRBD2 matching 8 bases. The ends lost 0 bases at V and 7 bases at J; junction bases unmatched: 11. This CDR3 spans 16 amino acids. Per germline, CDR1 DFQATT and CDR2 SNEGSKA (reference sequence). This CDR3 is CSAREEVRGLGNEQFF. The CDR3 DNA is TGCAGTGCTAGAGAAGAGGTTCGGGGACTAGGTAATGAGCAGTTCTTC.

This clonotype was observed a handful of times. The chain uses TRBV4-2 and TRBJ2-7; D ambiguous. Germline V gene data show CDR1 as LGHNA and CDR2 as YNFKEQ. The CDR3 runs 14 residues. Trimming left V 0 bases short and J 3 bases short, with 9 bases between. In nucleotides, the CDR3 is TGTGCCAGCAGCCAAGAGGCTAGAGACTACGAGCAGTACTTC. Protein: CASSQEARDYEQYF.

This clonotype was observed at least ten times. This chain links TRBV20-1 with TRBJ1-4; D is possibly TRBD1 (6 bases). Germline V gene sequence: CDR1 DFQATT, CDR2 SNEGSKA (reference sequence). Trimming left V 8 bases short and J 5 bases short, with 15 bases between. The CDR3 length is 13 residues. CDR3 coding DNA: TGCAGTCCCTCCTCCGGGACAAATGAAAAACTGTTTTTT. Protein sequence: CSPSSGTNEKLFF.

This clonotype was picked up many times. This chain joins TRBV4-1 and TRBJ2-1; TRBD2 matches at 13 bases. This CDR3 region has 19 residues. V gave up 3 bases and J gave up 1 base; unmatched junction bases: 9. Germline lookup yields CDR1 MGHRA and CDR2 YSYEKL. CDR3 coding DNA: TGCGCCAGCAGCCACACTAGCGGGGGGGGAGGCGGGTCCTACAATGAGCAGTTCTTC. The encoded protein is CASSHTSGGGGGSYNEQFF.

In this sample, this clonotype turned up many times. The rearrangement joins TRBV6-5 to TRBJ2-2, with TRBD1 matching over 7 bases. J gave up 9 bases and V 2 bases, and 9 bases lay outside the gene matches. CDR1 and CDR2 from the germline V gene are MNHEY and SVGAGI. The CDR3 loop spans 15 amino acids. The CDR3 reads CASSYRGQAVRELFF. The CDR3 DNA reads TGTGCCAGCAGTTACCGCGGACAGGCGGTTAGGGAGCTGTTTTTT.

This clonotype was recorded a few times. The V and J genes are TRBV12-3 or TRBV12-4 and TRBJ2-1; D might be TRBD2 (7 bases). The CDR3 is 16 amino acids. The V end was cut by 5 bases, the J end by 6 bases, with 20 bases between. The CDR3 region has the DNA TGTGCCAGCAGTCCCTTAGGGGGAGGGCCGGTCAATGAGCAGTTCTTC. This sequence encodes CASSPLGGGPVNEQFF.

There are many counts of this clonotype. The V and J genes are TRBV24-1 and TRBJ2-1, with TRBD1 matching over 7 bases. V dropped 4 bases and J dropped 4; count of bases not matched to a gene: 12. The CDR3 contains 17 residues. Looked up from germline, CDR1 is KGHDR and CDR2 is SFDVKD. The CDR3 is CATSDPSPGQTYNEQFF. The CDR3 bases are TGTGCCACCAGTGACCCTTCCCCGGGACAGACTTACAATGAGCAGTTCTTC.

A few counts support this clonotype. CDR3 region: CASPAGEGHYENEQFF. DNA of the CDR3: TGTGCCAGCCCAGCGGGAGAAGGTCACTATGAGAATGAGCAGTTCTTC. The chain has TRBV2 and TRBJ2-1, with 8 bases matching TRBD2. Germline lookup yields CDR1 SNHLY and CDR2 FYNNEI. V was pared by 8 bases and J by 7 bases, with 16 bases of the junction left unmatched. The CDR3 contains 16 residues.

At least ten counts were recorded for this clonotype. The CDR3 DNA is TGTGCCAGCAGTTACTCCCCTGTGACTAACTATGGCTACACCTTC. Translated, it gives CASSYSPVTNYGYTF. V and J are TRBV6-5 and TRBJ1-2; no clear D. Germline V CDR1 and CDR2: MNHEY, SVGAGI. V was trimmed by 0 bases and J by 0 bases, leaving 8 bases between them. The CDR3 is 15 residues long.

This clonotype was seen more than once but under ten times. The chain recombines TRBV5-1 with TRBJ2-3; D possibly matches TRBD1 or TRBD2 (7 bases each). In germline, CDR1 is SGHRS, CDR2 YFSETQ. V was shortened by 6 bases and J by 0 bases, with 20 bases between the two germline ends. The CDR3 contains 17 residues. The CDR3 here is CASKRQGDYFSTDTQYF. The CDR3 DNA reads TGCGCCAGCAAGCGGCAGGGGGACTACTTTAGCACAGATACGCAGTATTTT.